One and the same sample provided the 21 T cell receptor beta chains below, sequenced in a study of spatial heterogeneity in lung cancer. Time point indicated: sample taken at primary tumor resection. TCRdb independently ran MiXCR on the 5' RACE reads; one entry per CDR3 protein. The data show 45,000 to 55,000 distinct CDR3 sequences, over 4.5% seen once. Sequenced here: PBMCs, sampled at surgery. The source is a male donor with early-stage non-small cell lung cancer.

This clonotype was counted many times. A read error may produce the germline difference seen at one junction end. The chain uses TRBV20-1 and TRBJ2-7; 7 bases match TRBD2. Germline CDR1 DFQATT, CDR2 SNEGSKA (reference sequence). The length of the CDR3 is 13 residues. CDR3 nucleotides: TGCAGTGCTGGAGAGCGGGATGACTACGAGCAGTACTTC. Its translation: CSAGERDDYEQYF.

This clonotype was found a few times. A read error may be the cause here, since a much bigger clone is one base away. The CDR3 protein is CVSSVPRFGHNEQFF. The CDR3 DNA follows: TGTGTCAGCAGCGTTCCACGGTTTGGTCACAATGAGCAGTTCTTC. The chain uses TRBV7-2 and TRBJ2-1; no clear D gene. The germline V gene has CDR1 SGHTA and CDR2 FQGNSA. This CDR3 comprises 15 residues.

This clonotype has only a few counts. The CDR3 coding sequence is TGCAGTGCTAGCCTCCAATCAAGGACAGATACGCAGTATTTT. Amino acid sequence: CSASLQSRTDTQYF. This rearrangement joins TRBV20-1 to TRBJ2-3, with D uncertain. V dropped 3 bases and J dropped 3 bases, with 13 bases sitting between them. Germline CDR1 reads DFQATT; CDR2 reads SNEGSKA (reference sequence). This CDR3 is built from 14 residues.

This clonotype was counted ten times or more. V and J are TRBV5-1 and TRBJ2-5; 8 nucleotides agree with TRBD2. Germline V gene sequence: CDR1 SGHRS, CDR2 YFSETQ. The CDR3 is 17 amino acids. V gave up 4 bases and J gave up 2 bases; unmatched junction bases: 13. This chain's CDR3 is CASSPGLANNLQETQYF. The CDR3 nucleotides read TGCGCCAGCAGCCCTGGACTAGCTAACAATTTACAAGAGACCCAGTACTTC.

This clonotype has ten or more counts. Here the CDR3 reads CASSPRGSYNEQFF. The CDR3 coding sequence is TGTGCCAGCAGCCCCCGGGGGTCCTACAATGAGCAGTTCTTC. J is TRBJ2-1 and V is TRBV9; TRBD2 might be the D (6 bases). CDR3 length: 14 residues. Trimming removed 4 bases at V and 1 base at J, with 9 bases between. CDR1 and CDR2 from the germline V gene are SGDLS and YYNGEE.

The sample holds many counts of this clonotype. The rearrangement uses TRBV14 and TRBJ2-3; 8 bases are a match to TRBD2. Germline V gene lookup returns CDR1 SGHDN and CDR2 FVKESK. After removal of 0 bases from V and 0 bases from J, the junction contained 5 bases not matched to a gene. This CDR3 comprises 17 residues. CDR3 protein: CASSQDFASGSTDTQYF. CDR3 coding DNA: TGTGCCAGCAGCCAAGATTTCGCTAGCGGGAGCACAGATACGCAGTATTTT.

This clonotype has ten or more counts. The V gene is TRBV5-1, the J gene TRBJ1-1; D might be TRBD1 (5 bases). CDR1 is SGHRS and CDR2 is YFSETQ in the germline V gene. The V end lost 4 bases, the J end lost 4 bases, and 17 bases lay between the germline ends. CDR3 length equals 15 residues. CDR3 amino acids: CASSGTGPDITEAFF. The DNA for the CDR3 is TGCGCCAGCAGCGGAACGGGACCGGACATCACTGAAGCTTTCTTT. Full variable domain (missing parts from reference TRBV5-1 and TRBJ1-1): KAGVTQTPRYLIKTRGQQVTLSCSPISGHRSVSWYQQTPGQGLQFLFEYFSETQRNKGNFPGRFSGRQFSNSRSEMNVSTLELGDSALYLCASSGTGPDITEAFFGQGTRLTVV.

This chain joins TRBV28 and TRBJ1-1; 9 bases are shared with TRBD1. This CDR3 has 15 residues. Germline CDR1 MDHEN, CDR2 SYDVKM. Trimming took 5 bases from V and 7 from J; bases not matched to a gene: 11. The CDR3 DNA reads TGTGCCAGCAGTGCCCCGGGACAGGGATTGGGTGAAGCTTTCTTT. Encoded protein: CASSAPGQGLGEAFF.

This clonotype was found many times. This chain links TRBV20-1 with TRBJ1-1; D perhaps matches TRBD1 (5 bases). V lost 1 base and J lost 1, with 10 bases in between. The CDR3 length is 14 residues. In germline, CDR1 is DFQATT, CDR2 SNEGSKA (reference sequence). The CDR3: CSARGRTPNTEAFF. The DNA of the CDR3 is TGCAGTGCTAGAGGACGGACACCGAACACTGAAGCTTTCTTT.

Many counts were recorded for this clonotype. This chain connects TRBV29-1 to TRBJ2-1; TRBD1 agrees at 8 bases. The ends lost 2 bases at V and 6 bases at J; junction bases unmatched: 12. The germline V gene has CDR1 SQVTM and CDR2 ANQGSEA. This CDR3 spans 16 amino acids. CDR3 nucleotides: TGCAGCGTTGAAACTCCCCTGCAGGGGGCCGTCAATGAGCAGTTCTTC. Its translation: CSVETPLQGAVNEQFF.

Ten or more counts support this clonotype. The chain recombines TRBV11-2 with TRBJ2-7, with a tentative D call TRBD2 (5 bases). CDR1 SGHAT and CDR2 FQNNGV come from the germline V gene. This CDR3 region has 19 residues. Trimming left V 7 bases short and J 3 bases short, with 31 bases between. CDR3 DNA: TGTGCCAGCATCCTCCCAAGGGAGACAAGAGTAGATAAAAACTACGAGCAGTACTTC. This translates into CASILPRETRVDKNYEQYF.

At least ten counts were recorded for this clonotype. CDR3 protein: CAWSPWDRGNTEAFF. The CDR3 DNA reads TGTGCCTGGAGTCCCTGGGACAGGGGGAACACTGAAGCTTTCTTT. The chain is built from TRBV30 and TRBJ1-1; 10 bases line up with TRBD1. V shed 2 bases and J 1 base; nucleotides not matched to a gene: 4. The CDR3 length is 15 residues. From germline, CDR1 is GTSNPN and CDR2 SVGIG (reference sequence).

This clonotype came up many times. The CDR3: CATSLPGKQFF. Written as DNA, the CDR3 is TGTGCCACCAGTCTGCCTGGGAAGCAGTTCTTC. The gene calls are TRBV24-1 and TRBJ2-1, with unresolved D. Germline-derived CDR1 and CDR2 are KGHDR and SFDVKD. This CDR3 comprises 11 residues. Trimming removed 6 bases from V and 11 bases from J, with 10 bases in between.

This clonotype was counted many times. The V gene is TRBV6-5, the J gene TRBJ1-2; D gene uncertain. The CDR3 length is 14 residues. Germline assignment: CDR1 MNHEY and CDR2 SVGAGI. V was cut by 0 bases and J by 4 bases, with 9 bases left in between. This CDR3 is CASSYSFSLYGYTF. CDR3 bases: TGTGCCAGCAGTTACTCGTTCAGCCTCTATGGCTACACCTTC.

This clonotype was picked up many times. The chain uses TRBV20-1 and TRBJ1-6, with D maybe TRBD1 (6 bases). Germline assignment: CDR1 DFQATT and CDR2 SNEGSKA (reference sequence). V was trimmed by 6 bases and J by 8 bases, leaving 17 bases between them. The CDR3 covers 14 residues. As DNA, the CDR3 is TGCAGTGCCCGTAGACAGGCTAGAGATTCACCCCTCCACTTT. It encodes CSARRQARDSPLHF.

There are many counts of this clonotype. The chain recombines TRBV25-1 with TRBJ2-4; D is possibly TRBD1 (7 bases). CDR1 MGHDK and CDR2 SYGVNS come from the germline V gene. The CDR3 has 14 residues. Between the trimmed V and J ends, which lost 1 base and 7 bases, there was a span of 11 bases. The CDR3 DNA sequence: TGTGCCAGCAGTGAATTGCAGGGGGGTAACATTCAGTACTTC. Amino acid sequence: CASSELQGGNIQYF.

Points on this clonotype: A much more abundant neighbour one base away suggests this may be a read error. This chain uses TRBV5-1 with TRBJ2-3; D possibly corresponds to TRBD2 (6 bases). Germline V gene sequence: CDR1 SGHRS, CDR2 YFSETQ. CDR3 size: 15 residues. Here the CDR3 DNA reads TGCGTCAGCAGCTTGGAGGGGCCACCGTTAGATACGCAGTATTTT. This sequence encodes CVSSLEGPPLDTQYF.

This clonotype was recorded at least ten times. This chain joins TRBV28 and TRBJ2-2; 11 bases line up with TRBD1. V lost 6 bases and J lost 6; bases outside the gene matches: 12. Germline V CDR1 and CDR2: MDHEN, SYDVKM. The CDR3 sequence is 17 residues long. CDR3 coding DNA: TGTGCCAGCAGCTCCCCGGGGACAGGGGGTTGGGCCGGGGAGCTGTTTTTT. It specifies CASSSPGTGGWAGELFF.

This clonotype showed up many times. V is TRBV7-2 and J is TRBJ1-5; D unclear. V was pared by 6 bases and J by 4 bases, with 7 bases between. Germline-derived CDR1 and CDR2 are SGHTA and FQGNSA. The CDR3 has 12 amino acids. This chain's CDR3 is CASSLGNQPQHF. CDR3 nucleotide sequence: TGTGCCAGCAGTTTGGGGAATCAGCCCCAGCATTTT.

This clonotype was detected ten times or more. This chain joins TRBV10-3 and TRBJ2-3, with 10 bases that match TRBD2. This CDR3 comprises 14 residues. Germline CDR1 ENHRY, CDR2 SYGVKD. V shed 7 bases, J shed 3 bases, and the junction held 4 bases outside the gene matches. The CDR3 spells CAITSSGSTDTQYF. CDR3 nucleotide sequence: TGTGCCATCACTTCTAGCGGGAGTACAGATACGCAGTATTTT.

The V call is TRBV7-2, the J call TRBJ2-5; 12 nucleotides match TRBD2. CDR3 length equals 15 residues. Germline CDR1 and CDR2: SGHTA and FQGNSA. V lost 3 bases to trimming and J lost 5 bases; unmatched junction nucleotides: 4. This chain's CDR3 is CASSLTSGSFETQYF. The CDR3 DNA is TGTGCCAGCAGCTTGACTAGCGGGAGTTTTGAGACCCAGTACTTC.